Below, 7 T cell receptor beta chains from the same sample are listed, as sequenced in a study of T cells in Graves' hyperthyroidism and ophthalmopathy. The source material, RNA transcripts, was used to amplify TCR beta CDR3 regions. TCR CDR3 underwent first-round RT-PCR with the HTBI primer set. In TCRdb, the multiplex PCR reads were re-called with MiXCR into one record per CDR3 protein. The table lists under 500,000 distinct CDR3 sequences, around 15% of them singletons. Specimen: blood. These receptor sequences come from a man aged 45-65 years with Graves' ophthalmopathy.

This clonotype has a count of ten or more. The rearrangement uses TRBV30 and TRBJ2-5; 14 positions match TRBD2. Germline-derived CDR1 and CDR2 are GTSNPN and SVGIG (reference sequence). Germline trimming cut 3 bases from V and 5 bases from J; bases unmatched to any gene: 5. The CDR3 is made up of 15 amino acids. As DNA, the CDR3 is TGTGCCTGGAGAAAGGGACTAGCGGGAGTTGAGACCCAGTACTTC. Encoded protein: CAWRKGLAGVETQYF. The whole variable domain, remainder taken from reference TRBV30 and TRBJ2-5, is SQTIHQWPATLVQPVGSPLSLECTVEGTSNPNLYWYRQAAGRGLQLLFYSVGIGQISSEVPQNLSASRPQDRQFILSSKKLLLSDSGFYLCAWRKGLAGVETQYFGPGTRLLVL.

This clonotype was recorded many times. Here the CDR3 reads CATSNRAGGTTEAFF. In nucleotides, the CDR3 is TGTGCCACCTCGAACAGGGCAGGGGGTACCACTGAAGCTTTCTTT. This sequence joins TRBV6-1 and TRBJ1-1, with TRBD1 identical over 7 bases. CDR3 length: 15 amino acids. V trimming: 10 bases; J trimming: 4 bases; junction bases outside the gene matches: 15. From germline, CDR1 is MNHNS and CDR2 SASEGT.

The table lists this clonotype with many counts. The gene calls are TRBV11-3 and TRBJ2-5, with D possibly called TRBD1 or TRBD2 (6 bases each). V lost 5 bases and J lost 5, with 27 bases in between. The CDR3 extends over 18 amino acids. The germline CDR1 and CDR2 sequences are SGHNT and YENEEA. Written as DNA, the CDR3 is TGTGCCAGCAGCAGGCGGAGAGGGGGACTGGTTGACGGGGAGACCCAGTACTTC. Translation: CASSRRRGGLVDGETQYF.

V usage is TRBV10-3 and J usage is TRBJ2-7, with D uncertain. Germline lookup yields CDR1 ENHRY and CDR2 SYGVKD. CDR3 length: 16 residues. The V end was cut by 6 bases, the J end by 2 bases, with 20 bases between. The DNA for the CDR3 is TGTGCCATCAGCGACGGACGGTCAGGAACCCCCTACGAGCAGTACTTC. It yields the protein CAISDGRSGTPYEQYF.

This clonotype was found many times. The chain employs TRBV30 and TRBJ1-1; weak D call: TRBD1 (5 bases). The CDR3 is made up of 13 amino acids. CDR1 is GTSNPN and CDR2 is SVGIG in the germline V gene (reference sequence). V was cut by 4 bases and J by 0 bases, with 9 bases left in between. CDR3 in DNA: TGTGCCTGGATTAAACAGGTGAACACTGAAGCTTTCTTT. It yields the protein CAWIKQVNTEAFF.

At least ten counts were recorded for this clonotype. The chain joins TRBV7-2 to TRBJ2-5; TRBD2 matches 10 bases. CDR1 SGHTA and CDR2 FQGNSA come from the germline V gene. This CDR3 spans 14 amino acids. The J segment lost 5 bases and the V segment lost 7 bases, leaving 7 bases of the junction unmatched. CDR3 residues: CASTSGSLRETQYF. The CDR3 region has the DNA TGTGCCAGCACTAGCGGGAGTCTTAGGGAGACCCAGTACTTC.

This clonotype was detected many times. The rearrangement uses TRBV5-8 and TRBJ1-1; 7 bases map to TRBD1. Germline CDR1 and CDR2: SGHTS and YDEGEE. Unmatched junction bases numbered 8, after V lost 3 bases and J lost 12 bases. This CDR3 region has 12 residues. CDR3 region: CASSSWTGATFF. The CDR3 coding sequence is TGTGCCAGCAGCTCATGGACAGGCGCGACTTTCTTT.